The clone carrying this T cell receptor (beta chain) came up a few times. What it binds is not known. The researchers isolated CD4+ and CD8+ T cells from PBMCs by sorting. After isolation, RNA underwent reverse transcription to generate cDNA as the sequencing template. Profiling relied on immunoSEQ multiplex PCR, and the TCRdb table lists in-frame clones only, not all of them. The sample lists about 150,000 clones; roughly 50% were seen once. The V segment lost 8 bases and the J segment 10 bases; nucleotides outside the gene matches: 9. Germline-derived CDR1 and CDR2 are ENHRY and SYGVKD. The CDR3 covers 14 residues. The data were obtained in a study of CD8+ T cells in alopecia areata. Study-level points and caveats: Across lesional scalp, and particularly alopecia totalis/universalis, clonality surpassed that of normal scalp. Sequenced scalp T cells also include alphabeta T cells resident in normal skin.

The V gene is TRBV10-3, the J gene TRBJ2-1; 12 bases match TRBD2. The sequence was collected from a human donor with alopecia areata. The sample consisted of CD4+ T cells sorted from blood. Here the CDR3 reads CAISTSGGTMEQFF. The CDR3 coding sequence is TGTGCCATCTCGACTAGCGGGGGCACCATGGAGCAGTTCTTC.